This T cell receptor (beta chain) was recovered during a study of OX40 agonist ivuxolimab in advanced cancers. Study information: The mean age was about 61 years, ranging from 23 to 79, with 82.7% of participants male. Three patients responded partially, comprising one with hepatocellular carcinoma and two with cutaneous melanoma. Findings and limits, study-wide: Antigen specificity was not determined for the expanded peripheral T cells.

The V end was cut by 1 base, the J end by 3 bases, with 17 bases between. The CDR3 covers 17 residues. From germline, CDR1 is SGHVS and CDR2 FQNEAQ. Using immunoSEQ multiplex PCR, the repertoire was profiled, and TCRdb retains in-frame clones only, with some absent. The table lists 48,000 or so clones, over 80% of them singletons, with roughly 1.2% in the top ten. Cycle 7 day 1, cycle 4 day 1, and baseline were the timepoints at which blood was sampled. As for this clone: The antigen is unknown.

The chain carries TRBV7-8 and TRBJ2-3, with D unclear. The receptor was derived from an adult with an advanced solid tumor such as melanoma, head and neck, liver or kidney cancer. The sequencing here drew on CD4+ or CD8+ T cells sorted from blood, taken in a trial of the OX40 agonist ivuxolimab. CDR3 loop: CASSLGRVVTVTDTQYF. The CDR3 DNA sequence: TGTGCCAGCAGCTTAGGGAGAGTAGTGACTGTAACAGATACGCAGTATTTT.